Sequencing of this TCR beta chain was carried out in a study of blood T cell repertoires in COVID-19. As for the study in general: Samples representing acute and convalescent COVID-19 were sourced from the United States, Italy and Spain. From T cells, B-cell-depleted T cells, or PBMCs came the material, which was cDNA or gDNA.

Sequencing was performed with immunoSEQ multiplex PCR; in TCRdb, only in-frame clones are kept and a portion is missing. This repertoire shows 87,000 or so clones, 70% to 90% found once; its top ten account for approximately 8%. The sequence was collected from a human donor with acute or convalescent COVID-19. The donor label of this sample is uncertain. The material sequenced was peripheral blood.

This chain's CDR3 is CASSYAARSGNTIYF. DNA of the CDR3: TGTGCCAGCAGTTACGCGGCCCGCTCTGGAAACACCATATATTTT. This sequence joins TRBV6-5 and TRBJ1-3; D is unclear. Germline assignment: CDR1 MNHEY and CDR2 SVGAGI. The CDR3 is made up of 15 amino acids. V was trimmed by 2 bases and J by 0 bases, leaving 8 bases between them.